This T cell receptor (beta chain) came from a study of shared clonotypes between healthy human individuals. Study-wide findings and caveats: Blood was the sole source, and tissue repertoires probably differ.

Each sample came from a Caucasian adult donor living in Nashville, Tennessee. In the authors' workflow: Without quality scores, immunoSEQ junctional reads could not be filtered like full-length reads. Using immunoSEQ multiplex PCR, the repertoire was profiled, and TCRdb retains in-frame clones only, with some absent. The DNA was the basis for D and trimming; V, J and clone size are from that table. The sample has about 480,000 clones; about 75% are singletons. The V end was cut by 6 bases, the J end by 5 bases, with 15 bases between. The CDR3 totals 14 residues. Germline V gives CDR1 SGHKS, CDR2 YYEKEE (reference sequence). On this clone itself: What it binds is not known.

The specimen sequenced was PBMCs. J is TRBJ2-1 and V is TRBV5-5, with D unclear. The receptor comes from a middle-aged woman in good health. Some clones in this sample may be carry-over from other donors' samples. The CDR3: CASTPVRGHNEQFF. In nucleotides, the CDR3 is TGTGCCAGCACCCCTGTTCGTGGACACAATGAGCAGTTCTTC.